Following are 28 T cell receptor beta chains from one sample sequenced in a study of early T cells in non-severe SARS-CoV-2 infection. TCRdb re-called the 5' RACE reads with MiXCR, one entry per CDR3 protein. The sample records under 65,000 distinct CDR3 sequences, approximately 12% being singletons. The sample taken for sequencing was whole blood. Every receptor here comes from an adult who was a healthcare worker with PCR-confirmed SARS-CoV-2 infection or an uninfected control (not recorded which).

The genes are TRBV6-5 and TRBJ1-5; no definite D call. The V gene's germline CDR1 is MNHEY and CDR2 SVGAGI. The CDR3 is 14 amino acids. Between the trimmed V and J ends, which lost 6 bases and 0 bases, there was a span of 9 bases. The CDR3 coding sequence is TGTGCCAGCAGCCCCATCGTTAGCAATCAGCCCCAGCATTTT. Amino acids: CASSPIVSNQPQHF.

This clonotype has only a few counts. This rearrangement joins TRBV13 to TRBJ2-1, with unresolved D. The CDR3 is 15 amino acids. The germline V gene encodes CDR1 PRHDT and CDR2 FYEKMQ (reference sequence). V was clipped by 5 bases and J by 5 bases, with 16 bases between them. The CDR3 DNA sequence: TGTGCCAGCAGCCCCGAAGGGCCCACTGACAATGAGCAGTTCTTC. Its translation is CASSPEGPTDNEQFF.

This clonotype has at least ten counts. V and J are TRBV27 and TRBJ2-5, with D possibly matching TRBD2 (5 bases). With 6 bases removed from V and 5 bases from J, the gap between germline ends came to 19 bases. This CDR3 contains 15 residues. CDR1 is MNHEY, CDR2 SMNVEV, per germline (reference sequence). CDR3 residues: CASRQLLGGGETQYF. The CDR3 DNA sequence: TGTGCCAGCAGACAGCTCCTAGGTGGAGGTGAGACCCAGTACTTC.

This chain connects TRBV20-1 to TRBJ2-1; 7 bases map to TRBD2. From germline, CDR1 is DFQATT and CDR2 SNEGSKA (reference sequence). The V and J ends lost 6 bases and 4 bases, in that order; junction bases with no gene match: 6. This CDR3 is 13 amino acids long. For the CDR3, the DNA is TGCAGTGCCCCCCGCGGGGGATACAATGAGCAGTTCTTC. This encodes CSAPRGGYNEQFF.

The genes are TRBV28 and TRBJ2-7, with 8 nucleotides matching TRBD1. The V and J ends lost 2 bases and 2 bases, in that order; junction bases with no gene match: 8. In germline, CDR1 is MDHEN, CDR2 SYDVKM. CDR3 length equals 16 residues. This CDR3 is CASSLDTGTGPYEQYF. The CDR3 DNA reads as TGTGCCAGCAGTTTAGATACCGGGACAGGCCCCTACGAGCAGTACTTC.

The chain recombines TRBV4-3 with TRBJ2-6; 7 nucleotides agree with TRBD1. CDR1 is LGHNA, CDR2 YSLEER, per germline. The CDR3 sequence is 16 residues long. V lost 4 bases to trimming and J lost 4 bases; unmatched junction nucleotides: 7. CDR3 sequence (DNA): TGCGCCAGCAGCCCCGCCGAGGGGGCCGGGGCCAACGTCCTGACTTTC. Amino acids: CASSPAEGAGANVLTF.

This chain links TRBV2 with TRBJ2-4; D not certain. Germline loops: CDR1 SNHLY, CDR2 FYNNEI. Deletions cut 8 bases from V and 8 bases from J, with 16 bases between. The CDR3 runs to 13 residues. Here the CDR3 reads CASSELPRDIQYF. The CDR3 bases are TGTGCCAGCTCTGAACTCCCTCGAGACATTCAGTACTTC.

The chain couples TRBV3-1 to TRBJ1-6; perhaps TRBD1 as D (6 bases). Germline V gene sequence: CDR1 LGHDT, CDR2 YNNKEL (reference sequence). CDR3 length: 15 amino acids. The V gene lost 4 bases and the J gene lost 5 bases, with 12 bases spanning the gap. This chain's CDR3 is CASSRTGINNSPLHF. The CDR3, as DNA: TGTGCCAGCAGCCGAACAGGGATCAATAATTCACCCCTCCACTTT.

This chain connects TRBV5-1 to TRBJ1-5; D ambiguous. V was shortened by 2 bases and J by 4 bases, with 7 bases between the two germline ends. CDR3 length: 13 residues. CDR1 is SGHRS, CDR2 YFSETQ, per germline. The CDR3 coding sequence is TGCGCCAGCAGCTTAGGAAGTAATCAGCCCCAGCATTTT. Its protein is CASSLGSNQPQHF.

On this clonotype: At one end the junction does not follow the germline gene, possibly because of a read error. V is TRBV20-1 and J is TRBJ1-2; D might be TRBD1 (5 bases). Germline lookup yields CDR1 DFQATT and CDR2 SNEGSKA (reference sequence). This CDR3 has 14 amino acids. Written as DNA, the CDR3 is TGCAGAGCTAGACCCTGGAGGGACTTCTATGGCTACACCTTC. Protein product: CRARPWRDFYGYTF.

This clonotype has a count of ten or more. The chain joins TRBV7-2 to TRBJ1-2, with TRBD1 matching 11 bases. CDR3 length equals 15 residues. Unmatched junction bases numbered 16, after V lost 5 bases and J lost 14 bases. CDR1 is SGHTA and CDR2 is FQGNSA in the germline V gene. The CDR3 DNA reads TGTGCCAGCAGCCTATTCGGCTACGGACAGGGGGCGCGGACCTTC. It is translated as CASSLFGYGQGARTF.

The CDR3 region is CASAVRGDRVNTEAFF. CDR3 in DNA: TGTGCCAGCGCTGTTCGGGGGGATAGGGTGAACACTGAAGCTTTCTTT. The rearrangement links TRBV7-6 to TRBJ1-1, with TRBD1 as a possible D gene (5 bases). The ends were cut back, 8 bases at V and 0 bases at J, with 19 bases in the middle. The CDR3 is 16 residues long. CDR1 is SGHVS and CDR2 is FNYEAQ in the germline V gene.

This chain uses TRBV11-2 with TRBJ1-1, with TRBD1 as a possible D gene (5 bases). Germline CDR1 SGHAT, CDR2 FQNNGV. The CDR3 loop spans 15 amino acids. V gave up 2 bases and J gave up 0 bases, with 10 bases separating them. As DNA, the CDR3 is TGTGCCAGCAGCTTACGTCGGGGGATGAACACTGAAGCTTTCTTT. This gives the protein CASSLRRGMNTEAFF.

This clonotype appeared many times. This chain connects TRBV5-1 to TRBJ1-2; D unresolved. The CDR3 covers 12 residues. CDR1 and CDR2 (germline): SGHRS, YFSETQ. Trimming left V 0 bases short and J 8 bases short, with 8 bases between. The CDR3 nucleotides are TGCGCCAGCAGCTTGGAAGGTGTGGGCTACACCTTC. Translated: CASSLEGVGYTF.

This clonotype has just a few counts. The chain links TRBV29-1 to TRBJ1-2; 7 bases are a match to TRBD1. CDR1 is SQVTM and CDR2 is ANQGSEA in the germline V gene. CDR3 size: 12 residues. V trimming: 7 bases; J trimming: 4 bases; junction bases outside the gene matches: 6. CDR3 amino acids: CSANRGIYGYTF. As DNA, the CDR3 is TGCAGCGCTAACAGGGGAATCTATGGCTACACCTTC.

This clonotype was seen many times. The V call is TRBV10-1, the J call TRBJ2-7; the D gene could be TRBD1 or TRBD2 (5 bases each). CDR1 and CDR2 from the germline V gene are WNHNN and SYGVQD (reference sequence). The V and J ends lost 3 bases and 6 bases respectively, with 15 bases between them. The length of the CDR3 is 14 residues. The CDR3 DNA follows: TGCGCCAGCAGTGACCCAGACGGGGCCTCCGAGCAGTACTTC. Translation: CASSDPDGASEQYF.

Only a few counts were recorded for this clonotype. This sequence joins TRBV19 and TRBJ2-7; weak D call: TRBD2 (5 bases). Trimming took 3 bases from V and 3 from J, leaving 15 bases between them. Germline assignment: CDR1 LNHDA and CDR2 SQIVND (reference sequence). The CDR3 totals 15 residues. Here the CDR3 DNA reads TGTGCCAGTAGTATTACGTGGTTAGGGAGCTACGAGCAGTACTTC. Translation gives CASSITWLGSYEQYF.

The V call is TRBV30, the J call TRBJ1-2; D is perhaps TRBD1 (5 bases). Germline CDR1 GTSNPN, CDR2 SVGIG (reference sequence). CDR3 length equals 13 residues. Deletions cut 8 bases from V and 8 bases from J, with 21 bases between. The CDR3 sequence: CALWKGLHEGYTF. The CDR3 bases are TGTGCCCTCTGGAAGGGACTGCATGAGGGCTACACCTTC.

This clonotype was recorded once. The chain has TRBV27 and TRBJ2-3; D unresolved. Deletions cut 6 bases from V and 2 bases from J, with 9 bases between. This CDR3 is built from 13 residues. From germline, CDR1 is MNHEY and CDR2 SMNVEV (reference sequence). CDR3 amino acids: CASRSAATDTQYF. DNA for the CDR3: TGTGCCAGCAGATCCGCGGCCACAGATACGCAGTATTTT.

This clonotype has just a few counts. The gene calls are TRBV20-1 and TRBJ1-6, with 7 bases fitting TRBD1. V lost 1 base to trimming and J lost 3 bases; unmatched junction nucleotides: 12. Looked up from germline, CDR1 is DFQATT and CDR2 is SNEGSKA (reference sequence). CDR3 size: 18 residues. The CDR3 is CSARGRLDWDSYNSPLHF. DNA for the CDR3: TGCAGTGCTAGAGGGAGATTGGATTGGGACAGCTATAATTCACCCCTCCACTTT.

This clonotype has a count of ten or more. The V gene is TRBV6-2 or TRBV6-3, the J gene TRBJ2-7; D remains ambiguous. The CDR3 runs 12 residues. Germline lookup yields CDR1 MNHEY and CDR2 SVGEGT. V was clipped by 4 bases and J by 3 bases, with 7 bases between them. This CDR3 is CASSLLDYEQYF. The CDR3 DNA is TGTGCCAGCAGTTTACTCGACTACGAGCAGTACTTC.

V is TRBV12-3 or TRBV12-4 and J is TRBJ2-5, with TRBD1 matching over 9 bases. This CDR3 is built from 17 residues. Unmatched junction bases numbered 15, after V lost 5 bases and J lost 5 bases. The DNA of the CDR3 is TGTGCCAGCAGTCCCCTTTCCCCGGGACAGGGTGCCGAGACCCAGTACTTC. This gives the protein CASSPLSPGQGAETQYF.

The rearrangement links TRBV27 to TRBJ2-7; tentative D call: TRBD2 (6 bases). Trimming pared 2 bases from V and 5 bases from J, leaving 7 bases between. The V gene's germline CDR1 is MNHEY and CDR2 SMNVEV (reference sequence). This CDR3 is 12 amino acids long. The CDR3 nucleotides read TGTGCCAGCAGTTTAGGGGGGAACGAGCAGTACTTC. Protein product: CASSLGGNEQYF.

Many counts were recorded for this clonotype. V and J are TRBV19 and TRBJ1-1; 8 bases align to TRBD1. There are 15 residues in the CDR3. Germline V gene lookup returns CDR1 LNHDA and CDR2 SQIVND (reference sequence). V lost 1 base to trimming and J lost 1 base; unmatched junction nucleotides: 2. This CDR3 is CASSIVGTGNTEAFF. The CDR3 nucleotides read TGTGCCAGTAGTATAGTTGGGACAGGGAACACTGAAGCTTTCTTT.

This clonotype was seen ten or more times. The J gene is TRBJ2-3, the V gene TRBV7-2; D is uncertain. The V end lost 0 bases, the J end lost 4 bases, and 11 bases lay between the germline ends. CDR3 length: 15 amino acids. From germline, CDR1 is SGHTA and CDR2 FQGNSA. CDR3: CASSLAPLNADTQYF. As DNA, the CDR3 is TGTGCCAGCAGCTTAGCACCCCTCAACGCAGATACGCAGTATTTT.

The sample holds many counts of this clonotype. The rearrangement joins TRBV19 to TRBJ1-2; 10 bases agree with TRBD1. The CDR3 is made up of 15 amino acids. Germline V gene lookup returns CDR1 LNHDA and CDR2 SQIVND (reference sequence). The V gene end was trimmed by 8 bases and the J gene end by 1 base; junction bases not matched to a gene: 7. CDR3 in DNA: TGTGCCAGTGTGGACAGGGGGGCTAATAACTATGGCTACACCTTC. Translating gives CASVDRGANNYGYTF.

The V gene is TRBV6-6, the J gene TRBJ2-5, with D uncertain. V lost 7 bases to trimming and J lost 4 bases, with 10 bases between them. CDR3 length: 12 residues. The germline CDR1 and CDR2 sequences are MNHNY and SVGAGI (reference sequence). DNA of the CDR3: TGTGCCAGCATCAACTCGGGAGAGACCCAGTACTTC. This translates into CASINSGETQYF.

This clonotype was observed at least ten times. The chain combines TRBV2 with TRBJ2-7; 7 bases are a match to TRBD1. Germline V gives CDR1 SNHLY, CDR2 FYNNEI. Trimming took 6 bases from V and 5 from J; bases not matched to a gene: 13. The CDR3 is 15 amino acids. Here the CDR3 DNA reads TGTGCCAGCAGGGAACAGGGGTTTCCAGGGGACGAGCAGTACTTC. It specifies CASREQGFPGDEQYF.